This entry is about one T cell receptor (beta chain). Its binding antigen is unknown. Per-base qualities were not stored, and no clone one base away is much larger. The source of the sample is a study of cytomegalovirus exposure and HLA in healthy donors (dated by TCRdb to between 2016 and 2019). Some background on the complete study: According to a later analysis, one platform produced both the 110 or so validation repertoires and the 550 to 800 repertoires of the first cohort. The study aimed to test whether cataloging public T cell receptors could reveal signatures of past pathogen exposure. In addition to the first cohort of approximately 650 subjects, a separate validation cohort of approximately 110 different subjects was used. To predict cytomegalovirus infection status, the study brought together high-throughput TCR immunosequencing, statistical association of individual TCRs with disease status, and machine learning.

The protocol used for the library was the immunoSEQ multiplex PCR assay. In the original analysis: A statistical classification framework was built for diagnosing cytomegalovirus status from the catalog of TCR beta chain sequences. TCRdb retrieved this table from immuneACCESS and kept in-frame rearrangements only. Not all clones are present; in checked studies, unresolved V genes account for under half, and no reason is known for the remainder. The DNA gave D and trimming, while V, J and clone size come from that table. The sample table shows under 200,000 clones, and about 90% are seen once. The top ten hold approximately 3% of the sample. Separate from the roughly 700-subject first cohort, the validation cohort of 90 to 150 subjects was the group to which the donors belonged. What the authors observed across the whole study: In vitro tests confirmed that a few of the cytomegalovirus-associated TCR beta chains recognize cytomegalovirus antigens. A later analysis had no HLA typing for the validation cohort, so co-occurrence there was scored across all 130 or so repertoires. According to the authors, the approach could potentially be generalized to other disease states and immunological phenotypes. Across donors, most TCR sequences were observed very rarely, whereas some public TCRs were present in many individuals. The classifier was reported to diagnose cytomegalovirus status with high specificity and sensitivity in both the original cohort and the validation cohort. The study listed 164 TCR beta chains as associated with cytomegalovirus. Subsequent analysis determined that TCRs grouped into clusters in the first cohort also showed a tendency toward co-occurrence across the 90 to 150 validation repertoires, and 90% to 95% of cluster scores exceeded 0.

The germline V gene (reference sequence) provides CDR1 MNHEY and CDR2 SMNVEV. The V end gives up 3 bases and the J end 7 bases, leaving 6 bases in the junction not matched to a gene. The CDR3 contains 13 residues, cysteine and phenylalanine counted. Only CDR3 DNA is held: 39 bases, read in frame from base 1. The TCR originated in a young woman in good health and CMV-seropositive. This chain is built from TRBV27 and TRBJ2-7, and TRBD2 matches 7 of the central bases. The source material was PBMCs. At the DNA level, the sequence is TGTGCCAGCAGTTTCGGGGGGACGGGAGAGCAGTACTTC. This is translated as CASSFGGTGEQYF.